Listed here are 10 T cell receptor beta chains from one sample, sequenced in a study of OX40 agonist ivuxolimab in advanced cancers. Clones were sequenced by immunoSEQ multiplex PCR, and TCRdb holds only the in-frame ones, with some missing. The sample yields 30,000 to 40,000 clones, 80% seen once. Source: CD4+ or CD8+ T cells sorted from blood, taken in a trial of the OX40 agonist ivuxolimab. The origin of the receptors is an adult with an advanced solid tumor such as melanoma, head and neck, liver or kidney cancer.

J is TRBJ2-1 and V is TRBV5-1; D gene uncertain. The CDR3 loop spans 12 amino acids. CDR1 is SGHRS and CDR2 is YFSETQ in the germline V gene. V shed 4 bases and J shed 0 bases, with 2 bases lying between them. The CDR3 reads CASSRSYNEQFF. DNA of the CDR3: TGCGCCAGCAGCCGCTCCTACAATGAGCAGTTCTTC. Together with reference TRBV5-1 and TRBJ2-1, the CDR3 gives the full variable domain: KAGVTQTPRYLIKTRGQQVTLSCSPISGHRSVSWYQQTPGQGLQFLFEYFSETQRNKGNFPGRFSGRQFSNSRSEMNVSTLELGDSALYLCASSRSYNEQFFGPGTRLTVL.

This clone was observed a handful of times. CDR3 loop: CATSKDRNYEQYF. DNA of the CDR3: TGTGCCACCAGCAAGGACAGAAACTACGAGCAGTACTTC. V gene TRBV15 combines with J gene TRBJ2-7, with D perhaps matching TRBD1 (6 bases). This CDR3 is built from 13 residues. V shed 4 bases and J shed 3 bases, with 10 bases lying between them. Germline V gives CDR1 LNHNV, CDR2 YYDKDF (reference sequence).

This clone was seen a single time. The gene calls are TRBV7-6 and TRBJ2-3; 8 bases match TRBD2. CDR1 and CDR2 from the germline V gene are SGHVS and FNYEAQ. There are 15 residues in the CDR3. V shed 1 base, J shed 4 bases, and the junction held 4 bases outside the gene matches. CDR3 nucleotide sequence: TGTGCCAGCAGCTTAGACGGCGGGGGGTCAGATACGCAGTATTTT. Protein: CASSLDGGGSDTQYF. The complete variable domain, with remaining parts taken from reference TRBV7-6 and TRBJ2-3, reads GAGVSQSPRYKVTKRGQDVALRCDPISGHVSLYWYRQALGQGPEFLTYFNYEAQQDKSGLPNDRFSAERPEGSISTLTIQRTEQRDSAMYRCASSLDGGGSDTQYFGPGTRLTVL.

The chain joins TRBV2 to TRBJ2-5; D possibly corresponds to TRBD2 (5 bases). The J call may be mistaken, given a closer DNA end match to TRBJ2-7. The CDR3 contains 14 residues. CDR1 and CDR2 (germline): SNHLY, FYNNEI. The CDR3 DNA follows: TGTGCCAGCTCGGAGGATTCTCTAGCCTACGAGCAGTACTTC. It codes for CASSEDSLAYEQYF.

The chain recombines TRBV9 with TRBJ1-3, with D perhaps TRBD1 (5 bases). V was clipped by 0 bases and J by 3 bases, with 10 bases between them. The germline CDR1 and CDR2 sequences are SGDLS and YYNGEE. This CDR3 is 15 amino acids long. The CDR3 DNA reads TGTGCCAGCAGCGTAGAATGGGGCCTTGGAAACACCATATATTTT. It encodes CASSVEWGLGNTIYF.

V usage is TRBV5-1 and J usage is TRBJ1-4; 9 positions agree with TRBD1. V shed 4 bases, J shed 5 bases, and the junction held 3 bases outside the gene matches. The CDR3 is 14 residues long. Germline lookup yields CDR1 SGHRS and CDR2 YFSETQ. Here the CDR3 DNA reads TGCGCCAGCAGCACCGGGACAGGGAATGAAAAACTGTTTTTT. Translating gives CASSTGTGNEKLFF.

This chain uses TRBV7-8 with TRBJ2-1; D may be TRBD2 (7 bases). The V gene's germline CDR1 is SGHVS and CDR2 FQNEAQ. This CDR3 has 17 amino acids. The germline V and J ends were trimmed by 0 bases and 4 bases, with 16 bases remaining between them. The CDR3 nucleotides are TGTGCCAGCAGCTTAGCGAGGGGGGGGCAAATATACAATGAGCAGTTCTTC. It is translated as CASSLARGGQIYNEQFF.

The gene calls are TRBV28 and TRBJ2-1; TRBD1 might be the D (5 bases). The germline gives CDR1 MDHEN, CDR2 SYDVKM. V gave up 5 bases and J gave up 8 bases, with 22 bases separating them. This CDR3 spans 16 amino acids. The CDR3 coding sequence is TGTGCCAGCAGTACCCCTCGAGCAGGGCCTGTTTATGAGCAGTTCTTC. It specifies CASSTPRAGPVYEQFF.

This chain links TRBV28 with TRBJ2-2; perhaps TRBD1 as D (5 bases). This CDR3 has 15 amino acids. V was clipped by 3 bases and J by 4 bases, with 12 bases between them. Per germline, CDR1 MDHEN and CDR2 SYDVKM. CDR3 DNA: TGTGCCAGCAGTTTTTGGCAGGGCAGCACCGGGGAGCTGTTTTTT. Its translation: CASSFWQGSTGELFF.

The chain links TRBV6-1 to TRBJ2-5; D not certain. This CDR3 spans 13 amino acids. Germline lookup yields CDR1 MNHNS and CDR2 SASEGT. V lost 2 bases to trimming and J lost 2 bases, with 6 bases between them. The CDR3 DNA reads TGTGCCAGCAGTGAACAACAACAAGAGACCCAGTACTTC. It codes for CASSEQQQETQYF.